What follows is one T cell receptor (beta chain) and its context. Its antigen is not known. This specimen belongs to a study of PD-1 blockade in classical Hodgkin lymphoma. Whole-study findings and limits: Individuals who commenced nivolumab within less than 1 year of ASCT were excluded. At baseline, newly diagnosed patients reportedly showed less TCR diversity than healthy donors. Whatever underlies the repertoire differences (possibly disease activity or prior therapy) remains undefined. The study found that TCR diversity rose significantly by C4D1 in CD4+ but not CD8+ cells.

Repertoires were generated with immunoSEQ multiplex PCR, while TCRdb's copy carries only in-frame clones and drops some. The data contain about 17,000 clones, less than 75% of them singletons. The germline V and J ends were trimmed by 1 base and 1 base, with 8 bases remaining between them. The germline V gene has CDR1 MDHEN and CDR2 SYDVKM. The CDR3 is 15 residues long. Time point here: cycle 4 day 1 (C4D1), after five to seven weeks of nivolumab. All patients relapsed after autologous stem cell transplantation, and brentuximab vedotin exposure varied. The sequence came from a human donor with classical Hodgkin lymphoma. Source: peripheral blood mononuclear cells (PBMCs), taken before the fourth cycle of nivolumab. The chain has TRBV28 and TRBJ2-1; a possible D gene is TRBD2 (5 bases). In nucleotides, the CDR3 is TGTGCCAGCAGTTTATACGGGAATTCCTACAATGAGCAGTTCTTC. Residues: CASSLYGNSYNEQFF. Filled out from reference TRBV28 and TRBJ2-1, the complete variable domain reads DVKVTQSSRYLVKRTGEKVFLECVQDMDHENMFWYRQDPGLGLRLIYFSYDVKMKEKGDIPEGYSVSREKKERFSLILESASTNQTSMYLCASSLYGNSYNEQFFGPGTRLTVL.